This T cell receptor beta chain was recovered during a study of blood T cell repertoires in COVID-19. Looking at the study overall: Sources were T cells, B-cell-depleted T cells, or PBMCs; the material itself was cDNA or gDNA.

Across about two dozen US areas, participants ranged in age from roughly 18 to 95 years. Assignment of participants to cohorts was predicated upon participant-reported clinical history. In the authors' workflow: Nucleated cell counts were estimated from reference gene primer amplification. The method was immunoSEQ multiplex PCR; TCRdb's version includes in-frame clones alone and lacks a portion of them. The V and J calls and the clone size are those of that table, but D and trimming were determined from the DNA. The sample carries around 230,000 clones, 75% to 90% recorded once. The length of the CDR3 is 20 residues. Losses at the gene ends were 3 bases for V and 5 bases for J; bases not matched to a gene: 16. Per the germline V gene, CDR1 is LGHDT and CDR2 is YNNKEL (reference sequence).

This TCR was sampled from a woman between 40 and 50 years old with acute COVID-19. The V call is TRBV3-1 (or the pseudogene TRBV3-2), the J call TRBJ2-2; TRBD2 agrees at 12 bases. The sample was PBMCs or T cells enriched from blood (not recorded which). This CDR3 reads CASSQPGLAGPTRGTGELFF. In DNA, the CDR3 is TGTGCCAGCAGCCAGCCTGGACTAGCGGGGCCAACGCGGGGAACCGGGGAGCTGTTTTTT.